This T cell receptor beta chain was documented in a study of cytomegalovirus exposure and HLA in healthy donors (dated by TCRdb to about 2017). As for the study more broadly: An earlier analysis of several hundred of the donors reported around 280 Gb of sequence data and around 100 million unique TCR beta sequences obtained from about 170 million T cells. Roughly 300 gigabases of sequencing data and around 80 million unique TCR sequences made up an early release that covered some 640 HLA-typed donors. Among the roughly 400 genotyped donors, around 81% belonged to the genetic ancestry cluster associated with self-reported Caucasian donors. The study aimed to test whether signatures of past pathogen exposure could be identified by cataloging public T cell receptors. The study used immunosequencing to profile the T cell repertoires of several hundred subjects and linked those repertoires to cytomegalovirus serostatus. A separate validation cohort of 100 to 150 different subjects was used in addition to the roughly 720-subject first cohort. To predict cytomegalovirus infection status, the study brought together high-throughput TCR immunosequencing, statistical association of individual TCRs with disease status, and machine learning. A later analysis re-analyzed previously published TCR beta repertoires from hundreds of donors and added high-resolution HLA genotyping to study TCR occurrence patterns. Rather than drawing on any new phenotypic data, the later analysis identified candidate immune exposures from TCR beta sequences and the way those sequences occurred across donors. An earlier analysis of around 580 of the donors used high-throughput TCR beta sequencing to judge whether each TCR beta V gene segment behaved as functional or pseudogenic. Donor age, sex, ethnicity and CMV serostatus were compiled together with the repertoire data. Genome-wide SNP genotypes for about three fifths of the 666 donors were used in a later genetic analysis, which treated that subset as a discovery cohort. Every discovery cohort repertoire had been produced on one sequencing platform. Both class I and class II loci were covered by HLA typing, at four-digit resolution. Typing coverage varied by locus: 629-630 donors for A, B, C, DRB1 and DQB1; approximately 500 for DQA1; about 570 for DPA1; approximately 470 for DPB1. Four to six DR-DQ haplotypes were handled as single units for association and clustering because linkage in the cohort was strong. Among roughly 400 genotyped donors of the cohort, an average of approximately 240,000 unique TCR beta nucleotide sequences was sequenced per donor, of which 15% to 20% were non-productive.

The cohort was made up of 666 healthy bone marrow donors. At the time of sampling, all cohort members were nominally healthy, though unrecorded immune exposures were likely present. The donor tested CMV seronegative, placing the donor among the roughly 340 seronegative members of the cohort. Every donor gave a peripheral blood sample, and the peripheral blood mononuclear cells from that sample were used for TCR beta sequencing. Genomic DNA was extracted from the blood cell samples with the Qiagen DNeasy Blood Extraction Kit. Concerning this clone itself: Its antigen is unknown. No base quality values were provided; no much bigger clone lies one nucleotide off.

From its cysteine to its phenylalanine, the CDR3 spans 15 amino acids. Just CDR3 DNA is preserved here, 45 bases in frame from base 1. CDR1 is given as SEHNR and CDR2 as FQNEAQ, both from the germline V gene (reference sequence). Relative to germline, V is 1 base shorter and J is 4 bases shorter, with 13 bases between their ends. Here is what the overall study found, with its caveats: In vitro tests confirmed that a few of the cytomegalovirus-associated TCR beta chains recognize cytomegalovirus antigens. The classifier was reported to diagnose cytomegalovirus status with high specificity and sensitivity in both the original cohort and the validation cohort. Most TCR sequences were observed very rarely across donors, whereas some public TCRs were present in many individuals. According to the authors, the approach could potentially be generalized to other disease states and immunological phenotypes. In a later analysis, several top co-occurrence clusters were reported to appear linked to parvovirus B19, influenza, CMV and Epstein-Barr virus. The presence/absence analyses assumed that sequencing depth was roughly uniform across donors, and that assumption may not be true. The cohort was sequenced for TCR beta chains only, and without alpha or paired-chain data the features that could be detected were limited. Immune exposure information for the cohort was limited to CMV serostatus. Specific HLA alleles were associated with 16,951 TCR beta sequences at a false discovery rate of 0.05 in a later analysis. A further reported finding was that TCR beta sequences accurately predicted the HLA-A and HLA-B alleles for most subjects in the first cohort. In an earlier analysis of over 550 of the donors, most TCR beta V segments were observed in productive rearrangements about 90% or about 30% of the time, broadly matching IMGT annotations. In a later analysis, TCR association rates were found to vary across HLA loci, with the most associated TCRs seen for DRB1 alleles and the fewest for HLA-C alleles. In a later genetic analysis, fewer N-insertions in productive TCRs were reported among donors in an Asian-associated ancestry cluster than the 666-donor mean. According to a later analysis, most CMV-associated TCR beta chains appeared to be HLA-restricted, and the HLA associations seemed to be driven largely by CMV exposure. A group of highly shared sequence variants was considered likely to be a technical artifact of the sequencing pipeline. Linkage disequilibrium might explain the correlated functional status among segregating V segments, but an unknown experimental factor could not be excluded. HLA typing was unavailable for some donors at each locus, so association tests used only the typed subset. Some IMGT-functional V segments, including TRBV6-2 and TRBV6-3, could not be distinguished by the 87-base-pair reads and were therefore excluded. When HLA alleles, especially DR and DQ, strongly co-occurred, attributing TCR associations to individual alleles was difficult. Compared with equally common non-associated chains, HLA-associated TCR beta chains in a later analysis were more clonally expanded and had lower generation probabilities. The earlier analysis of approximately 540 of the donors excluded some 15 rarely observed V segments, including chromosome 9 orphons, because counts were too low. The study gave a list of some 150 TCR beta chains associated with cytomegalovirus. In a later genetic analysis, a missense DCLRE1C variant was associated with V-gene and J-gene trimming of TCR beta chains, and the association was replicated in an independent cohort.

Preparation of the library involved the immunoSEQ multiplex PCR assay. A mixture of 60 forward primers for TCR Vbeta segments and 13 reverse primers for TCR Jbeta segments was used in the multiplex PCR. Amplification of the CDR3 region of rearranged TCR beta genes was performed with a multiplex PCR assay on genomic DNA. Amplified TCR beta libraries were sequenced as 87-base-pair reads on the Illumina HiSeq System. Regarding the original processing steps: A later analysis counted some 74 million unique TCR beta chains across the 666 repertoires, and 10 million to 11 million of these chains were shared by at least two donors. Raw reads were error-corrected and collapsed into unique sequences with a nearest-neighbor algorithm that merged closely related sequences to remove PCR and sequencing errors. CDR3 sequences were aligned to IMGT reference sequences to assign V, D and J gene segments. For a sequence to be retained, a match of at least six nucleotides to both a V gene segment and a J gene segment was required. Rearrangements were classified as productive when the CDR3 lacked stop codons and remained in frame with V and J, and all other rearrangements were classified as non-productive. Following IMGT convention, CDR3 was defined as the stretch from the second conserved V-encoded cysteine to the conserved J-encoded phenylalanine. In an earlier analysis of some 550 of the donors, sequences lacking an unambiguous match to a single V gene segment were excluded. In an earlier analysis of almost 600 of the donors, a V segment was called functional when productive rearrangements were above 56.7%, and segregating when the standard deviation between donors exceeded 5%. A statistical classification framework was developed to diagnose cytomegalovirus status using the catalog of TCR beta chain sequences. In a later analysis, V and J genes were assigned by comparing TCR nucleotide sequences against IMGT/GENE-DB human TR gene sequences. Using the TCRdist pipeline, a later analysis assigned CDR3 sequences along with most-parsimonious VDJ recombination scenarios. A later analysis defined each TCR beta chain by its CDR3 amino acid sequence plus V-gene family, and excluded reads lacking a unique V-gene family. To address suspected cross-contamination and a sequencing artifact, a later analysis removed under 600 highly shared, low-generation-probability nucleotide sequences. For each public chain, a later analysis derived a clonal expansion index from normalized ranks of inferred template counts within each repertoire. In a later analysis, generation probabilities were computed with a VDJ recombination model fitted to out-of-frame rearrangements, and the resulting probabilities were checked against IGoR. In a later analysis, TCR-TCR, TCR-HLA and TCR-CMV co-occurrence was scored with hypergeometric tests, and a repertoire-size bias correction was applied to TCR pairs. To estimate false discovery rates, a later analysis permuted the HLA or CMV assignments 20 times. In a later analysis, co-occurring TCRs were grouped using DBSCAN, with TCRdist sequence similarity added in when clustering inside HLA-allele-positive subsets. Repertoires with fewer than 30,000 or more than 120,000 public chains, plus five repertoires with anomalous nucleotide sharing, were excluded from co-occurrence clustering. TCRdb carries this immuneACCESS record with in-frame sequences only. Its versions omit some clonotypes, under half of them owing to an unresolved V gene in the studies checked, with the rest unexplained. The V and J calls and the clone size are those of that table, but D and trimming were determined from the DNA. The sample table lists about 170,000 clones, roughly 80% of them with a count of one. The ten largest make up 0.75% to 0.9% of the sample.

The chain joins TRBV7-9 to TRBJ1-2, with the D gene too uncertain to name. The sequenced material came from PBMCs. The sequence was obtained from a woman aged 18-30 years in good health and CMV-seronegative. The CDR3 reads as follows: CASSLEDALVYGYTF. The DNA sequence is TGTGCCAGCAGCTTAGAAGATGCGCTAGTCTATGGCTACACCTTC.